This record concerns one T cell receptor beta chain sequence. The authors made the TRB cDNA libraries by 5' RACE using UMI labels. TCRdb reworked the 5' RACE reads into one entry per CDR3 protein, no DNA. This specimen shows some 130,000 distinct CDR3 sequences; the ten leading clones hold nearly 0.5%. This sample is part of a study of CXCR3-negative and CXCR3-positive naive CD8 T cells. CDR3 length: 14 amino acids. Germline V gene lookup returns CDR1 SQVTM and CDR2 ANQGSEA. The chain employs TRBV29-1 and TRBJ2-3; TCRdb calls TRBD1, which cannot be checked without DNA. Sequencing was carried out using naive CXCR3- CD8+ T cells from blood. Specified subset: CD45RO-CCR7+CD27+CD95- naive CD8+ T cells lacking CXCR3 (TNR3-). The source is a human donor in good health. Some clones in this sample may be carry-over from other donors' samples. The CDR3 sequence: CSVEGGGGTDTQYF.